The 24 T cell receptor beta chains below come from one sample, sequenced in a study of blood T cell repertoires in COVID-19. The repertoire was sequenced with immunoSEQ multiplex PCR; TCRdb's copy has only in-frame clones and lacks some. The data hold approximately 260,000 clones, with around 90% observed a single time. Sequenced material: peripheral blood. The receptors were sampled from a man in his forties or fifties with acute or convalescent COVID-19.

The gene calls are TRBV2 and TRBJ1-4; 8 bases map to TRBD1. CDR1 is SNHLY, CDR2 FYNNEI, per germline. The CDR3 totals 15 residues. The junction had 6 bases not matched to a gene; V was cut back by 5 bases and J by 4 bases. The CDR3 DNA is TGTGCCAGCAGTCTCCGACAGGGGCGTAATGAAAAACTGTTTTTT. Protein: CASSLRQGRNEKLFF.

The chain uses TRBV5-1 and TRBJ1-4, with TRBD1 matching over 8 bases. The germline V gene encodes CDR1 SGHRS and CDR2 YFSETQ. This CDR3 contains 14 residues. Losses at the gene ends were 5 bases for V and 5 bases for J; bases not matched to a gene: 5. CDR3 protein: CASRDGQGNEKLFF. The DNA for the CDR3 is TGCGCCAGCAGGGATGGACAGGGAAATGAAAAACTGTTTTTT.

V and J are TRBV7-3 and TRBJ2-1; D remains unclear. Trimming removed 5 bases at V and 0 bases at J, with 8 bases between. Looked up from germline, CDR1 is SGHTA and CDR2 is FQGTGA. This CDR3 comprises 14 residues. The CDR3 protein is CASSRVSSYNEQFF. The CDR3 coding sequence is TGTGCCAGCAGCCGAGTTAGCTCCTACAATGAGCAGTTCTTC.

The gene calls are TRBV19 and TRBJ1-5; 9 nucleotides align to TRBD1. Looked up from germline, CDR1 is LNHDA and CDR2 is SQIVND (reference sequence). V lost 2 bases and J lost 0; bases outside the gene matches: 2. This CDR3 region has 16 residues. The CDR3 here is CASSITDRGSNQPQHF. In nucleotides, the CDR3 is TGTGCCAGTAGTATAACGGACAGGGGTAGCAATCAGCCCCAGCATTTT.

This clone was counted only a few times. J is TRBJ1-2 and V is TRBV6-5; D is uncertain. This CDR3 region has 14 residues. Germline CDR1 and CDR2: MNHEY and SVGAGI. The V end was cut by 6 bases, the J end by 8 bases, with 19 bases between. The CDR3 coding sequence is TGTGCCAGCAGGTCCCGTGGGCCCTTGAGAGGCTACACCTTC. This gives the protein CASRSRGPLRGYTF.

The rearrangement joins TRBV18 to TRBJ2-3, with D tentatively TRBD2 (5 bases). V lost 7 bases and J 3 bases, leaving 14 bases between the germline ends. In germline, CDR1 is KGHSH, CDR2 LQKENI. This CDR3 is built from 14 residues. CDR3 sequence (DNA): TGTGCCAGCTTAGGTGGACTGAGGACAGATACGCAGTATTTT. Amino acids: CASLGGLRTDTQYF.

The chain links TRBV9 to TRBJ2-1; TRBD2 matches at 9 bases. The V segment lost 0 bases and the J segment 0 bases; nucleotides outside the gene matches: 7. The CDR3 sequence is 18 residues long. CDR1 and CDR2 from the germline V gene are SGDLS and YYNGEE. CDR3 sequence: CASSVGLAGSHSYNEQFF. DNA for the CDR3: TGTGCCAGCAGCGTAGGGCTAGCGGGATCCCACTCCTACAATGAGCAGTTCTTC.

The rearrangement links TRBV27 to TRBJ1-1; 8 bases agree with TRBD1. The CDR3 runs to 17 residues. V gave up 6 bases and J gave up 0 bases; unmatched junction bases: 12. Germline loops: CDR1 MNHEY, CDR2 SMNVEV (reference sequence). CDR3 residues: CASSPQGARGLNTEAFF. The CDR3, as DNA: TGTGCCAGCAGCCCGCAGGGGGCCCGGGGCCTGAACACTGAAGCTTTCTTT.

The chain couples TRBV6-6 to TRBJ1-4; 10 bases fit TRBD1. The germline V gene encodes CDR1 MNHNY and CDR2 SVGAGI (reference sequence). The CDR3 loop spans 13 amino acids. Trimming took 2 bases from V and 16 from J; bases not matched to a gene: 7. The CDR3 loop reads CASSYGGTGVRFF. CDR3 sequence (DNA): TGTGCCAGCAGTTACGGGGGGACAGGGGTTAGGTTTTTT.

This clone was counted once. This CDR3 is CASSSKFYNEQFF. The CDR3 DNA follows: TGTGCCAGCAGCTCTAAATTCTACAATGAGCAGTTCTTC. The rearrangement uses TRBV5-8 and TRBJ2-1; no clear D. The CDR3 loop spans 13 amino acids. Trimming stripped 3 bases from V and 3 bases from J, with 7 bases between. Germline V gene data show CDR1 as SGHTS and CDR2 as YDEGEE.

The gene calls are TRBV24-1 and TRBJ2-1; 7 nucleotides align to TRBD2. Germline V gene sequence: CDR1 KGHDR, CDR2 SFDVKD. CDR3 length equals 14 residues. The trim removed 9 bases at V and 0 bases at J, leaving 4 bases unmatched. The CDR3 nucleotides read TGTGCCACCGCAGCGGGGAGCTCCTACAATGAGCAGTTCTTC. Translated, it gives CATAAGSSYNEQFF.

The rearrangement joins TRBV25-1 to TRBJ1-5; D is ambiguous. The CDR3 runs 15 residues. With 3 bases removed from V and 2 bases from J, the gap between germline ends came to 11 bases. The V gene's germline CDR1 is MGHDK and CDR2 SYGVNS. The DNA for the CDR3 is TGTGCCAGCAGTGATGGCTGGGAGGGCAATCAGCCCCAGCATTTT. This sequence encodes CASSDGWEGNQPQHF.

The chain joins TRBV7-2 to TRBJ1-3; D not certain. Germline V gives CDR1 SGHTA, CDR2 FQGNSA. CDR3 size: 13 residues. V dropped 4 bases and J dropped 4 bases, with 8 bases sitting between them. The CDR3: CASSSTTGNTIYF. The CDR3 nucleotides are TGTGCCAGCAGCTCGACGACAGGAAACACCATATATTTT.

The chain couples TRBV9 to TRBJ2-2; no clear D gene. From germline, CDR1 is SGDLS and CDR2 YYNGEE. The ends were cut back, 1 base at V and 0 bases at J, with 7 bases in the middle. There are 15 residues in the CDR3. The CDR3 DNA reads as TGTGCCAGCAGCGTAAATCCGTCGAACACCGGGGAGCTGTTTTTT. Amino acids: CASSVNPSNTGELFF. The full variable domain, with the rest looked up from reference TRBV9 and TRBJ2-2, is DSGVTQTPKHLITATGQRVTLRCSPRSGDLSVYWYQQSLDQGLQFLIQYYNGEERAKGNILERFSAQQFPDLHSELNLSSLELGDSALYFCASSVNPSNTGELFFGEGSRLTVL.

This chain connects TRBV11-2 to TRBJ1-2, with D possibly matching TRBD1 (5 bases). The CDR3 is 14 amino acids. Germline loops: CDR1 SGHAT, CDR2 FQNNGV. V was clipped by 1 base and J by 6 bases, with 12 bases between them. CDR3 sequence reads: CASSLGTGSNGYTF. The CDR3 nucleotides read TGTGCCAGCAGCTTAGGTACAGGTTCGAATGGCTACACCTTC.

The chain combines TRBV5-4 with TRBJ2-3, with D tentatively TRBD1 (5 bases). Trimming took off 1 base at V and 3 bases at J, with 9 bases between the two ends. CDR1 SGHNT and CDR2 YYREEE come from the germline V gene (reference sequence). The CDR3 covers 14 residues. The CDR3 loop is CASSLKKGTDTQYF. CDR3 DNA sequence: TGTGCCAGCAGCTTGAAAAAGGGGACAGATACGCAGTATTTT.

The chain employs TRBV7-8 and TRBJ1-5, with D unresolved. Trimming stripped 2 bases from V and 0 bases from J, with 17 bases between. There are 18 residues in the CDR3. Germline CDR1 reads SGHVS; CDR2 reads FQNEAQ. The CDR3 coding sequence is TGTGCCAGCAGCTTACGGGATCCAATTCCAGATAGCAATCAGCCCCAGCATTTT. It is translated as CASSLRDPIPDSNQPQHF.

The genes are TRBV7-9 and TRBJ1-5, with 7 bases fitting TRBD1. The ends lost 7 bases at V and 0 bases at J; junction bases unmatched: 15. The CDR3 length is 18 residues. Germline V lookup: CDR1 SEHNR, CDR2 FQNEAQ (reference sequence). The CDR3 loop is CASTPQFRDSDSNQPQHF. CDR3 nucleotide sequence: TGTGCCAGCACCCCCCAGTTCCGGGACAGCGATAGCAATCAGCCCCAGCATTTT.

The rearrangement joins TRBV11-2 to TRBJ2-2; TRBD1 might be the D (5 bases). Per the germline V gene, CDR1 is SGHAT and CDR2 is FQNNGV. The V end was cut by 4 bases, the J end by 4 bases, with 10 bases between. CDR3 length: 14 residues. The CDR3 loop is CASSSQTVTGELFF. CDR3 in DNA: TGTGCCAGCAGCTCCCAGACAGTCACCGGGGAGCTGTTTTTT.

This rearrangement joins TRBV19 to TRBJ2-4; 10 bases match TRBD1. The CDR3 contains 15 residues. V was clipped by 7 bases and J by 7 bases; unmatched bases: 10. From germline, CDR1 is LNHDA and CDR2 SQIVND (reference sequence). CDR3 nucleotide sequence: TGTGCCAGTACCCTATTGACAGGGGGCACGAACATTCAGTACTTC. Amino acids: CASTLLTGGTNIQYF.

The CDR3 reads CASSQEEGGRVKGYTF. CDR3 DNA: TGTGCCAGCAGCCAGGAGGAAGGAGGGCGGGTCAAAGGCTACACCTTC. The rearrangement uses TRBV3-1 (or the pseudogene TRBV3-2) and TRBJ1-2, with D hard to call. This CDR3 has 16 residues. V was shortened by 3 bases and J by 8 bases, with 22 bases between the two germline ends. Germline loops: CDR1 LGHDT, CDR2 YNNKEL (reference sequence).

The V and J genes are TRBV11-2 and TRBJ1-3, with unresolved D. This CDR3 is built from 11 residues. Germline V lookup: CDR1 SGHAT, CDR2 FQNNGV. V was trimmed by 0 bases and J by 8 bases, leaving 2 bases between them. CDR3 bases: TGTGCCAGCAGCTTAGACTACACCATATATTTT. It translates to CASSLDYTIYF.

The CDR3 reads CASSEALLGVGQPQHF. For the CDR3, the DNA is TGTGCCAGCAGTGAAGCGCTTCTAGGGGTGGGTCAGCCCCAGCATTTT. The chain has TRBV6-1 and TRBJ1-5; a weak D match, TRBD1 (5 bases). The V end was cut by 0 bases, the J end by 6 bases, with 15 bases between. Looked up from germline, CDR1 is MNHNS and CDR2 is SASEGT. This CDR3 has 16 residues.

The CDR3 DNA reads TGTGCCAGCTCACCAGCCAGGGAGAACACTGAAGCTTTCTTT. Its translation: CASSPARENTEAFF. The gene calls are TRBV18 and TRBJ1-1; TRBD1 is a possible D gene (5 bases). This CDR3 region has 14 residues. CDR1 and CDR2 from the germline V gene are KGHSH and LQKENI. V was cut by 2 bases and J by 1 base, with 8 bases left in between.